This T cell receptor (beta chain) was identified during a study of T cell repertoires in cytomegalovirus infection. Looking at the study overall: Based on public TCR beta signatures, there were indications of CMV infection and of a matching HLA type.

The germline gives CDR1 SGHDT, CDR2 YYEEEE. The CDR3 extends over 13 amino acids. V lost 4 bases to trimming and J lost 5 bases; unmatched junction nucleotides: 5. With regard to this clonotype: The target antigen is unknown.

TCRdb processed the reads anew with MiXCR; each CDR3 protein has one entry. Of some 700,000 distinct CDR3 sequences in the sample, about 40% were seen once. Study conclusions and caveats: HLA-C-restricted, CMV-specific TCR beta clonotypes were dominant ex vivo. Summed public TCR beta family frequency identified CMV carriers bearing the relevant HLA.

The sample consisted of PBMCs. The chain is built from TRBV5-6 and TRBJ2-5; 7 positions agree with TRBD1. This receptor was obtained from a human donor in good health (CMV status not recorded). Some clones in this sample may be carry-over from other donors' samples. The CDR3 spells CASSADRVETQYF. The DNA for the CDR3 is TGTGCCAGCAGCGCCGACAGGGTTGAGACCCAGTACTTC.